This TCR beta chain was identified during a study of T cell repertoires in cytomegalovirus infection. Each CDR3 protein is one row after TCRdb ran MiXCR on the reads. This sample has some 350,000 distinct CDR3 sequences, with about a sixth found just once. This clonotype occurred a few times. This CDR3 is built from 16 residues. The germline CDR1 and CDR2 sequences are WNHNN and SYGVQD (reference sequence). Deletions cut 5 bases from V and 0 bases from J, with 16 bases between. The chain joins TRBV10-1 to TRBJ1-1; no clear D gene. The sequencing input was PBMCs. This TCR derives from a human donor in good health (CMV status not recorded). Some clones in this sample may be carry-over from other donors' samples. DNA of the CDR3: TGCGCCAGCAGTTCGGCATCGGGAGACATGAACACTGAAGCTTTCTTT. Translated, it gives CASSSASGDMNTEAFF.